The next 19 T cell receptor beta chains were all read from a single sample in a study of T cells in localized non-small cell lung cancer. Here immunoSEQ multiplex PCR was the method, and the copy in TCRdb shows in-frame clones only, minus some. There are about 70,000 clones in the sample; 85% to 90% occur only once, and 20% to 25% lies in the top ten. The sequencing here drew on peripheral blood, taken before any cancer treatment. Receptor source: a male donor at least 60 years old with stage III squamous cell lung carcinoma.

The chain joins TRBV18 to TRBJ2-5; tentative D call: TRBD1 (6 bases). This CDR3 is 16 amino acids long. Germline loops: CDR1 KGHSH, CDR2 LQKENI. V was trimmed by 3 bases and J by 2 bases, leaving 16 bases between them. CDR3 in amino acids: CASSPLVGQIQETQYF. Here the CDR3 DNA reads TGTGCCAGCTCACCTCTGGTAGGACAGATACAAGAGACCCAGTACTTC.

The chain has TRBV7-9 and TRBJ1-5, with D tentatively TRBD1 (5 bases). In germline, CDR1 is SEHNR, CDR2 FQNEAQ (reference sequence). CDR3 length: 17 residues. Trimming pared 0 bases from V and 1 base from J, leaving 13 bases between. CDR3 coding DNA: TGTGCCAGCAGCTTAGCCCATGGGGGTGGAAGCAATCAGCCCCAGCATTTT. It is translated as CASSLAHGGGSNQPQHF.

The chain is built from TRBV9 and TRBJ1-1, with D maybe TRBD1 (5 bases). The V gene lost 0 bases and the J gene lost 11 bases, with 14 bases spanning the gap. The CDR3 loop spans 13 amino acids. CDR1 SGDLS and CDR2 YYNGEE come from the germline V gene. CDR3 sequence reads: CASSVVGAHEAFF. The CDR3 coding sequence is TGTGCCAGCAGCGTAGTAGGGGCTCATGAGGCTTTCTTT.

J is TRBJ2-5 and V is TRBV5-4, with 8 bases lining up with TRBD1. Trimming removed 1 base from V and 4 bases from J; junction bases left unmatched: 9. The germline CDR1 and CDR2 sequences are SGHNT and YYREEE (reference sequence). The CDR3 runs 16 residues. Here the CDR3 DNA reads TGTGCCAGCAGCTTGATTGGGACAGGTACTTCAGAGACCCAGTACTTC. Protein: CASSLIGTGTSETQYF.

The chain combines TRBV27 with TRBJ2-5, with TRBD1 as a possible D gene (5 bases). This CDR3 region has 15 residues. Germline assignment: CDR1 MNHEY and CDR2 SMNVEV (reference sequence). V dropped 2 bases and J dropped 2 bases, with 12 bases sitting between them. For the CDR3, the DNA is TGTGCCAGCAGTTTAGGGGCAGGTTTACAAGAGACCCAGTACTTC. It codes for CASSLGAGLQETQYF.

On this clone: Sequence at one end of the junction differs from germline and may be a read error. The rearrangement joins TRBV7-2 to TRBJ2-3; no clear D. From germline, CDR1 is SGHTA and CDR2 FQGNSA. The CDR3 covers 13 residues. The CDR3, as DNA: TGTGTCAGCAGTTCTCTCAGCACAGATACGCAGTATTTT. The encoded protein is CVSSSLSTDTQYF.

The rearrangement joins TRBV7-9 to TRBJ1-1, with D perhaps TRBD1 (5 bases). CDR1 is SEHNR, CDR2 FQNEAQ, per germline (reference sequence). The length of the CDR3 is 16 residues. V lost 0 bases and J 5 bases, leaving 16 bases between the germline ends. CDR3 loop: CASSLAQQVERTEAFF. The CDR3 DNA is TGTGCCAGCAGCTTAGCGCAACAGGTAGAGAGGACTGAAGCTTTCTTT.

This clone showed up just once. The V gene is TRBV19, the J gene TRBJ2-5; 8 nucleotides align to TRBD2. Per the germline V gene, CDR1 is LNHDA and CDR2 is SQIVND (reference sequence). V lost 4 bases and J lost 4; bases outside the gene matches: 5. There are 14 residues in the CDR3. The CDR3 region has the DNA TGTGCCAGTAGTAACCGACGGGGGGGAGAGACCCAGTACTTC. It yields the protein CASSNRRGGETQYF.

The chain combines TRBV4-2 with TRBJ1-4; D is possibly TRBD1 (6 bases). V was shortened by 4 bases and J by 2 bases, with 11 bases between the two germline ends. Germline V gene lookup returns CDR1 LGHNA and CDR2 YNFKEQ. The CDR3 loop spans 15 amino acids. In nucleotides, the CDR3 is TGTGCCAGCAGCCCAAATCAGGGGACTAATGAAAAACTGTTTTTT. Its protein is CASSPNQGTNEKLFF.

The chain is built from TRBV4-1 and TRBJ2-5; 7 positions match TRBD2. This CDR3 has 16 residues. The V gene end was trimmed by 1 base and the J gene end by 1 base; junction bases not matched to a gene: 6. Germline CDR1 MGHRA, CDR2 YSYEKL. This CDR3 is CASSQGVGTTQETQYF. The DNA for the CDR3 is TGCGCCAGCAGCCAAGGGGTAGGGACTACCCAAGAGACCCAGTACTTC.

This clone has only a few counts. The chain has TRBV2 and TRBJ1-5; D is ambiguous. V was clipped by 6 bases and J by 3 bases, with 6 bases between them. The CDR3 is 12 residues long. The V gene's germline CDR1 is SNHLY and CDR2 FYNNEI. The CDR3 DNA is TGTGCCAGCAGGACATTCAATCAGCCCCAGCATTTT. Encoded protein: CASRTFNQPQHF.

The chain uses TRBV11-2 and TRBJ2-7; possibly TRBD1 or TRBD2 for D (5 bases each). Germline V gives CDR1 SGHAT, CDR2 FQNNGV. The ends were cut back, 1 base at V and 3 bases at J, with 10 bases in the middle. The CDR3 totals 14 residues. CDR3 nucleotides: TGTGCCAGCAGCTTAGTGGGGGAGATCTACGAGCAGTACGTC. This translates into CASSLVGEIYEQYV.

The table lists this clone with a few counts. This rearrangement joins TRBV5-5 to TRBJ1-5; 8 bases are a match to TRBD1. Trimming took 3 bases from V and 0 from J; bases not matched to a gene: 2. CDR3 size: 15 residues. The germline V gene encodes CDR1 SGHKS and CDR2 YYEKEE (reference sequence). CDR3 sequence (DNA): TGTGCCAGCAGCTGGACAGGGTTTAGCAATCAGCCCCAGCATTTT. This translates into CASSWTGFSNQPQHF.

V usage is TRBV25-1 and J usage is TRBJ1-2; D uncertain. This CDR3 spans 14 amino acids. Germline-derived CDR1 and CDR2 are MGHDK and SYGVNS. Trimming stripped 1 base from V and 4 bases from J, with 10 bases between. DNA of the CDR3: TGTGCCAGCAGTGAATCCGGGCAATTCTATGGCTACACCTTC. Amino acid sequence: CASSESGQFYGYTF.

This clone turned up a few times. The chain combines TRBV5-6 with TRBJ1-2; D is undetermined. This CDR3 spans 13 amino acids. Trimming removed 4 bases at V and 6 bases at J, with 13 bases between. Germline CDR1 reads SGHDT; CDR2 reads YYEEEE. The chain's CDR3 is CASSPGRIDGYTF. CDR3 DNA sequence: TGTGCCAGCAGCCCCGGAAGGATAGATGGCTACACCTTC.

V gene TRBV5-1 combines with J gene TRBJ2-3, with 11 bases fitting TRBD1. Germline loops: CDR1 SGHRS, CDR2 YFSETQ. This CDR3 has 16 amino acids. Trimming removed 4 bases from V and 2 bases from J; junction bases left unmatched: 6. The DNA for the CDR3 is TGCGCCAGCAGCCAGGGGACAGGGGGGGCCACAGATACGCAGTATTTT. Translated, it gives CASSQGTGGATDTQYF.

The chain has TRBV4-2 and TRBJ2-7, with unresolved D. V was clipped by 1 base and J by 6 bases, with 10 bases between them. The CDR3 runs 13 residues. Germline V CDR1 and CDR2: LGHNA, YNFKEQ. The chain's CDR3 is CASSQVRLGEQYF. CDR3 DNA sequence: TGTGCCAGCAGCCAAGTGCGGCTGGGCGAGCAGTACTTC.

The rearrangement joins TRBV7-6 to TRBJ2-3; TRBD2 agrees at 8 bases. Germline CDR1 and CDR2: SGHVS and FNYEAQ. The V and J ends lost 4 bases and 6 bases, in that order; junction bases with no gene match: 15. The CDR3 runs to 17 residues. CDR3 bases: TGTGCCAGCAGCTACCAACCCGGGAGGGACGGGGCCGATACGCAGTATTTT. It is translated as CASSYQPGRDGADTQYF. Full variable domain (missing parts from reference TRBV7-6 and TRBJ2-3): GAGVSQSPRYKVTKRGQDVALRCDPISGHVSLYWYRQALGQGPEFLTYFNYEAQQDKSGLPNDRFSAERPEGSISTLTIQRTEQRDSAMYRCASSYQPGRDGADTQYFGPGTRLTVL.

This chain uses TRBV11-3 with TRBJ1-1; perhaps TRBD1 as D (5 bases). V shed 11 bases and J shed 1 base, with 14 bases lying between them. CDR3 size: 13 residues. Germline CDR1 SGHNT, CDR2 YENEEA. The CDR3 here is CASGTGWNTEAFF. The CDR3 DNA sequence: TGTGCCTCCGGGACGGGCTGGAACACTGAAGCTTTCTTT. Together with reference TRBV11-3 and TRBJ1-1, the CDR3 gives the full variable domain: EAGVVQSPRYKIIEKKQPVAFWCNPISGHNTLYWYLQNLGQGPELLIRYENEEAVDDSQLPKDRFSAERLKGVDSTLKIQPAELGDSAVYLCASGTGWNTEAFFGQGTRLTVV.